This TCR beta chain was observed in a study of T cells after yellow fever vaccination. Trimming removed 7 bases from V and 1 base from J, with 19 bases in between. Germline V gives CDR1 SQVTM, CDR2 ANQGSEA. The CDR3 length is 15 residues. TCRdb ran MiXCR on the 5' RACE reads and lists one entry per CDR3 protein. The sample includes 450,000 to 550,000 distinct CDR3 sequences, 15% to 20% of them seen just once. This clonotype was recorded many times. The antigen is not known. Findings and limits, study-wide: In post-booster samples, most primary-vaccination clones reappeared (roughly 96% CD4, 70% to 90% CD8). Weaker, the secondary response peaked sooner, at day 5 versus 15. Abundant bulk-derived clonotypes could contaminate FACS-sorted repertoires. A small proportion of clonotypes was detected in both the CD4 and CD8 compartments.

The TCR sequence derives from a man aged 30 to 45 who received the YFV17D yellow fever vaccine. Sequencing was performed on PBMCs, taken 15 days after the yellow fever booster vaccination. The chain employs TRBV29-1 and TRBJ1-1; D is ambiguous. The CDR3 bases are TGCAGCGCGCACATCTCCGGGGTCGGGAACACTGAAGCTTTCTTT. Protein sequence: CSAHISGVGNTEAFF.